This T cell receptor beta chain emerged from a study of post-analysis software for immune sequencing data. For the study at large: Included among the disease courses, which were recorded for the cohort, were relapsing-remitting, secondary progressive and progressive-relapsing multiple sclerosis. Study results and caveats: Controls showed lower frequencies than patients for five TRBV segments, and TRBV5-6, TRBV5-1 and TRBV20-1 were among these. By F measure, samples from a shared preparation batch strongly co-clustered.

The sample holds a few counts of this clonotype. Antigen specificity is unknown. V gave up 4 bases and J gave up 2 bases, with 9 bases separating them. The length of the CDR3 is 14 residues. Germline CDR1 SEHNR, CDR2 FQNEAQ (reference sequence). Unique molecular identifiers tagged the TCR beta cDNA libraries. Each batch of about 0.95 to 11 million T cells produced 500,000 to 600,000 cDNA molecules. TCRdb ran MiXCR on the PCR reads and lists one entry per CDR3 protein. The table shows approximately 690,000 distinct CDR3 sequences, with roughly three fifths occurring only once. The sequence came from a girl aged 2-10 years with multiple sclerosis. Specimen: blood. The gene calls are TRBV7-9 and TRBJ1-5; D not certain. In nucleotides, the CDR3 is TGTGCCAGCAGCTCACGGGAGGGCAATCAGCCCCAGCATTTT. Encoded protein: CASSSREGNQPQHF.